This T cell receptor (beta chain) was profiled in a study of T cells after yellow fever vaccination. General study results and limits: Repertoires sorted by FACS could include abundant clonotypes that are contaminants from the bulk population. Reappearing after the booster were most of the clones from primary vaccination (around 96% CD4, 88% CD8).

The germline V gene encodes CDR1 SQVTM and CDR2 ANQGSEA. CDR3 length: 14 residues. V was clipped by 2 bases and J by 3 bases, with 13 bases between them. This clonotype has a handful of counts. Its specificity is unknown. Production of TCR cDNA was by 5'RACE template switching, which also added a universal primer site and UMIs. TCRdb analysed the 5' RACE reads with MiXCR anew, one entry per CDR3 protein. In the table there are some 320,000 distinct CDR3 sequences, over 3.5% of which are singletons. Sequencing used PBMCs, obtained 5 days after the yellow fever booster vaccination. V and J are TRBV29-1 and TRBJ1-1, with no clear D. This TCR derives from a man between 18 and 29 years old who received the YFV17D yellow fever vaccine. CDR3 loop: CSVEWFRGYTEAFF. As DNA, the CDR3 is TGCAGCGTTGAATGGTTTCGAGGGTACACTGAAGCTTTCTTT.